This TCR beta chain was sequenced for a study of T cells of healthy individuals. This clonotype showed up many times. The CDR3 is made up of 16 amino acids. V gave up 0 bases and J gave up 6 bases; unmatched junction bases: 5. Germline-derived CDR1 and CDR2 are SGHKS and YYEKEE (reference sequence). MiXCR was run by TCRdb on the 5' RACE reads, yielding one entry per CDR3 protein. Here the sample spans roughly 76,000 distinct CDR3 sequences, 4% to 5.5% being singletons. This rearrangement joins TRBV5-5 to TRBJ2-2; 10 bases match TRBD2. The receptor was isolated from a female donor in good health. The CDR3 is CASSLGASGSPGELFF. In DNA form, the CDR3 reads TGTGCCAGCAGCTTGGGTGCTAGCGGGAGCCCCGGGGAGCTGTTTTTT.